The T cell receptor beta chain described here comes from a study of blood T cell repertoires in COVID-19. Looking at the study overall: COVID-19 samples collected from the United States, Italy and Spain covered acute and convalescent phases. The analysed material was cDNA or gDNA that came from T cells, B-cell-depleted T cells, or PBMCs.

Germline V gene data show CDR1 as MDHEN and CDR2 as SYDVKM. The CDR3 has 15 residues. V lost 4 bases and J lost 1; bases outside the gene matches: 5. Seattle participants joined during active infection and were tracked over time. In the original processing: Reference gene primer amplification gave estimated nucleated cell counts. The protocol was immunoSEQ multiplex PCR, while the TCRdb copy is restricted to in-frame clones and leaves out a portion. V and J calls and clone size are those listed in that table; D and trimming were worked out from the DNA. The data contain around 310,000 clones, nearly 90% of them singletons.

The sample was peripheral blood. The origin of this receptor is a woman in her forties with COVID-19, enrolled during active disease. The J gene is TRBJ2-7, the V gene TRBV28; 9 nucleotides align to TRBD1. In nucleotides, the CDR3 is TGTGCCAGCAGTTACCCAGGACAGGGGTCCTACGAGCAGTACTTC. It codes for CASSYPGQGSYEQYF.